Given below is one TCR beta chain in context. This clonotype was counted only a few times. This clone's antigen is unknown. No qualities accompany the bases; no much larger clone lies one base away. CDR1 and CDR2 (SGHTA, FQGNSA) derive from the germline V gene. CDR3 length: 15 amino acids, cysteine to phenylalanine. Here the CDR3 DNA is all that survives: 45 bases in frame from base 1. Germline trimming amounts to 2 bases on V and 2 bases on J, with 5 as the count of junction bases outside the gene matches. This sample was taken from a study of T cell repertoires in cytomegalovirus infection (dated by TCRdb to the late 2010s). About the investigation overall: The HLA type of each donor mattered for the analysis, because public TCR beta signatures pointed to carriage of CMV infection along with the matching HLA type.

For sequencing, an Illumina HiSeq 1500 was employed. TCRdb trimmed public reads at Q25 via fastp, called clones via MiXCR and kept in-frame beta chains. All rows with the same CDR3 protein become a single entry with the most common DNA and genes. The sample data list 200,000 to 250,000 distinct CDR3 sequences, and 22% of these were observed just once. The ten largest clones represent roughly 18% of the sample. General findings and caveats noted by the study authors: Carriers of CMV infection plus the relevant HLA type were discriminated by the cumulative frequency of public TCR beta family members in the study cohort and in an independent approximately 340-donor cohort. The ex vivo response was dominated by HLA-C-restricted CMV-specific TCR beta clonotypes, and the single most frequent clonotype in two of eight donors was supplied by these HLA-C-restricted clonotypes.

Source material: CD8+ T cells from PBMCs. The rearrangement combines TRBV7-2 with TRBJ1-2, with 7 bases matching TRBD1. The source of this sequence is a human donor in good health (CMV status not recorded). Some clones in this sample may be carry-over from other donors' samples. The CDR3 sequence is CASSLRQGDNYGYTF. The DNA sequence follows: TGTGCCAGCAGCTTACGCCAGGGGGACAACTATGGCTACACCTTC.